This passage covers 5 T cell receptor beta chains from one sample sequenced in a study of shared clonotypes between healthy human individuals. Naive-designated CD8 cells lacked CD45RO, were positively enriched for CCR7, and omitted terminally differentiated effector memory CD45RA+ cells. Data came from immunoSEQ multiplex PCR; TCRdb stores just in-frame clones and leaves some out. The top ten hold approximately 1.7% of the sample, which has approximately 2,200,000 clones, around 93% seen once. The sample was naive CD8+ T cells from PBMCs. The receptor source for this set is a man aged 18 to 30 in good health. Some clones in this sample may be carry-over from other donors' samples.

This chain uses TRBV27 with TRBJ2-7, with D perhaps matching TRBD2 (7 bases). There are 19 residues in the CDR3. V lost 0 bases and J lost 2, with 23 bases in between. Looked up from germline, CDR1 is MNHEY and CDR2 is SMNVEV (reference sequence). The CDR3 bases are TGTGCCAGCAGTTTATCCCGAAACGGACTAGATAGGGGGGCCTACGAGCAGTACTTC. Translated: CASSLSRNGLDRGAYEQYF.

The rearrangement uses TRBV9 and TRBJ1-2; D remains ambiguous. The CDR3 runs 15 residues. Germline V lookup: CDR1 SGDLS, CDR2 YYNGEE. V was trimmed by 0 bases and J by 10 bases, leaving 19 bases between them. The CDR3 DNA is TGTGCCAGCAGCGTAGGGGGAGGGTCAGACCCAGACTACACCTTC. It codes for CASSVGGGSDPDYTF. Full variable domain (missing parts from reference TRBV9 and TRBJ1-2): DSGVTQTPKHLITATGQRVTLRCSPRSGDLSVYWYQQSLDQGLQFLIQYYNGEERAKGNILERFSAQQFPDLHSELNLSSLELGDSALYFCASSVGGGSDPDYTFGSGTRLTVV.

V gene TRBV25-1 combines with J gene TRBJ1-3, with 8 bases matching TRBD1. CDR3 size: 14 residues. V dropped 3 bases and J dropped 4; count of bases not matched to a gene: 2. Germline CDR1 and CDR2: MGHDK and SYGVNS. The CDR3, as DNA: TGTGCCAGCAGTGAGGACAGGGAGGGAAACACCATATATTTT. This gives the protein CASSEDREGNTIYF.

The count of this clone is one. The chain combines TRBV10-2 with TRBJ2-7; D remains ambiguous. The CDR3 length is 11 residues. Germline V gene sequence: CDR1 WSHSY, CDR2 SAAADI. Between the trimmed V and J ends, which lost 3 bases and 7 bases, there was a span of 7 bases. CDR3 nucleotides: TGCGCCAGCAGTGAATCAGGAGAGCAGTACTTC. This translates into CASSESGEQYF.

This chain uses TRBV4-1 with TRBJ1-1; maybe TRBD1 (6 bases). Germline CDR1 MGHRA, CDR2 YSYEKL. The V end lost 0 bases, the J end lost 4 bases, and 21 bases lay between the germline ends. There are 18 residues in the CDR3. CDR3 nucleotides: TGCGCCAGCAGCCAAGAAATGAGGATCGGGGGGGCGGGCACTGAAGCTTTCTTT. Amino acids: CASSQEMRIGGAGTEAFF.